One sample yielded the 24 T cell receptor beta chains listed below, sequenced in a study of blood T cell repertoires in COVID-19. Some clones are missing from TCRdb's copy, which holds only in-frame ones; the method was immunoSEQ multiplex PCR. The profile covers 350,000 or so clones, with roughly 89% appearing a single time and approximately 4.1% taken by the ten largest. The specimen was peripheral blood. These receptors all stem from a woman aged 55-69 years with COVID-19, enrolled during active disease.

The rearrangement links TRBV6-5 to TRBJ1-1; weak D call: TRBD1 (5 bases). This CDR3 has 14 residues. Germline V gene data show CDR1 as MNHEY and CDR2 as SVGAGI. V was trimmed by 5 bases and J by 1 base, leaving 11 bases between them. CDR3: CASSQGGANTEAFF. In DNA form, the CDR3 reads TGTGCCAGCAGTCAGGGAGGGGCGAACACTGAAGCTTTCTTT.

This clone was recorded only once. The rearrangement joins TRBV4-1 to TRBJ2-1, with a possible D match to TRBD2 (5 bases). Germline V gene lookup returns CDR1 MGHRA and CDR2 YSYEKL. This CDR3 has 17 amino acids. Trimming cost V 1 base and J 0 bases, with 13 bases left between them. The CDR3, as DNA: TGCGCCAGCAGCCAAGGTAGGGAGCGGAGCTCCTACAATGAGCAGTTCTTC. It specifies CASSQGRERSSYNEQFF.

This chain joins TRBV18 and TRBJ1-1; D possibly corresponds to TRBD1 (5 bases). V lost 3 bases to trimming and J lost 3 bases, with 11 bases between them. The CDR3 runs to 14 residues. Germline V gene sequence: CDR1 KGHSH, CDR2 LQKENI. The CDR3 region has the DNA TGTGCCAGCTCACCCCAACAGGACGACACTGAAGCTTTCTTT. This gives the protein CASSPQQDDTEAFF.

The chain combines TRBV9 with TRBJ1-6; 7 nucleotides align to TRBD1. The CDR3 runs to 17 residues. J lost 6 bases, V lost 4 bases, and 13 bases had no gene match. Germline-derived CDR1 and CDR2 are SGDLS and YYNGEE. The CDR3 DNA is TGTGCCAGCAGCAGGGGGCCAGCCGCGTCAGGTAATTCACCCCTCCACTTT. It is translated as CASSRGPAASGNSPLHF.

This clone was recorded only once. The V and J genes are TRBV7-9 and TRBJ1-1; the D gene is possibly TRBD1 (6 bases). Trimming shortened V by 1 base and J by 6 bases, and 12 bases separated the two germline ends. This CDR3 comprises 14 residues. In germline, CDR1 is SEHNR, CDR2 FQNEAQ (reference sequence). CDR3 protein: CASSLVGGRSEAFF. The CDR3 nucleotides are TGTGCCAGCAGCTTAGTCGGGGGGCGTTCTGAAGCTTTCTTT.

The chain has TRBV7-2 and TRBJ1-1; the match to TRBD1 covers 7 bases. V lost 3 bases and J lost 5; bases outside the gene matches: 6. Germline CDR1 is SGHTA and CDR2 is FQGNSA. The CDR3 contains 14 residues. CDR3 coding DNA: TGTGCCAGCAGCTTTGAGGGGGCAGGAACTGAAGCTTTCTTT. Protein: CASSFEGAGTEAFF.

The chain joins TRBV30 to TRBJ1-6; D remains ambiguous. The CDR3 totals 15 residues. CDR1 GTSNPN and CDR2 SVGIG come from the germline V gene (reference sequence). With 0 bases removed from V and 9 bases from J, the gap between germline ends came to 15 bases. DNA of the CDR3: TGTGCCTGGAGTGTACCGTCCTCCGGAGGTTCACCCCTCCACTTT. Translated: CAWSVPSSGGSPLHF.

This clone occurred once. This chain links TRBV19 with TRBJ2-3, with D perhaps TRBD1 (6 bases). V lost 5 bases and J 4 bases, leaving 13 bases between the germline ends. Germline-derived CDR1 and CDR2 are LNHDA and SQIVND (reference sequence). This CDR3 spans 14 amino acids. In DNA, the CDR3 is TGTGCCAGTAGTGCCCCAGGGGATCCAGATACGCAGTATTTT. Protein product: CASSAPGDPDTQYF.

This chain uses TRBV9 with TRBJ1-6; D gene ambiguous. This CDR3 comprises 17 residues. Germline-derived CDR1 and CDR2 are SGDLS and YYNGEE. V was clipped by 4 bases and J by 0 bases, with 14 bases between them. In nucleotides, the CDR3 is TGTGCCAGCAGCTTAGAAGTATGGCCCTCCTATAATTCACCCCTCCACTTT. Protein product: CASSLEVWPSYNSPLHF.

The chain recombines TRBV6-1 with TRBJ1-2; D may be TRBD1 (5 bases). The germline V gene has CDR1 MNHNS and CDR2 SASEGT. V lost 2 bases to trimming and J lost 8 bases, with 24 bases between them. This CDR3 has 17 amino acids. CDR3 coding DNA: TGTGCCAGCAGTGAAAGGCTTCGTGGGTCCGGGGGTTGGGGCTACACCTTC. Translated: CASSERLRGSGGWGYTF.

The chain links TRBV21-1 to TRBJ2-7; TRBD1 is the table's D call, not checked against the DNA. TRBV21-1 is a pseudogene. The CDR3 is 14 residues long. CDR3 in DNA: TGTGCCAGCAGCTTAGGGGTTCCCGCCTACGAGCAGTACTTC. Protein product: CASSLGVPAYEQYF.

This chain links TRBV29-1 with TRBJ2-1, with 9 bases identical to TRBD1. CDR1 and CDR2 from the germline V gene are SQVTM and ANQGSEA. V shed 7 bases, J shed 8 bases, and the junction held 12 bases outside the gene matches. The CDR3 runs 14 residues. The CDR3 reads CSAERGTGSHEQFF. CDR3 nucleotide sequence: TGCAGCGCCGAAAGAGGGACAGGGTCCCATGAGCAGTTCTTC.

V is TRBV19 and J is TRBJ2-1; 10 bases line up with TRBD2. Per the germline V gene, CDR1 is LNHDA and CDR2 is SQIVND (reference sequence). V was pared by 4 bases and J by 4 bases, with 7 bases of the junction left unmatched. The CDR3 runs 16 residues. CDR3 nucleotide sequence: TGTGCCAGTAGTACTCTAGCGGGAGTCTTGTACAATGAGCAGTTCTTC. Translated, it gives CASSTLAGVLYNEQFF.

The chain carries TRBV7-9 and TRBJ1-5; no reliable D call. Germline V gives CDR1 SEHNR, CDR2 FQNEAQ (reference sequence). The germline V and J ends were trimmed by 5 bases and 0 bases, with 2 bases remaining between them. The CDR3 has 12 residues. The CDR3 loop is CASSHSNQPQHF. The DNA for the CDR3 is TGTGCCAGCAGCCATAGCAATCAGCCCCAGCATTTT.

This chain uses TRBV24-1 with TRBJ2-5, with D unclear. The ends were cut back, 0 bases at V and 3 bases at J, with 7 bases in the middle. CDR1 and CDR2 from the germline V gene are KGHDR and SFDVKD. There are 14 residues in the CDR3. The CDR3 DNA is TGTGCCACCAGTGATTTGGGCAAAGAAGAGACCCAGTACTTC. Translation gives CATSDLGKEETQYF.

The genes are TRBV2 and TRBJ1-2, with D tentatively TRBD1 (6 bases). CDR3 size: 13 residues. Trimming removed 7 bases from V and 8 bases from J, with 17 bases in between. CDR1 and CDR2 from the germline V gene are SNHLY and FYNNEI. The CDR3 region has the DNA TGTGCCAGCAATCGGGGGGCCTCTGGCGGCTACACCTTC. Its translation: CASNRGASGGYTF.

The J gene is TRBJ1-4, the V gene TRBV28; D gene uncertain. Trimming removed 5 bases at V and 0 bases at J, with 10 bases between. Germline V gene lookup returns CDR1 MDHEN and CDR2 SYDVKM. The CDR3 is made up of 15 amino acids. The CDR3: CASSPKRATNEKLFF. The CDR3 nucleotides read TGTGCCAGCAGTCCCAAGAGGGCAACTAATGAAAAACTGTTTTTT.

This clone occurred a few times. The chain has TRBV6-6 and TRBJ2-3; 10 nucleotides match TRBD2. The V segment lost 0 bases and the J segment 3 bases; nucleotides outside the gene matches: 3. The CDR3 totals 16 residues. Germline V gene data show CDR1 as MNHNY and CDR2 as SVGAGI (reference sequence). The CDR3 sequence: CASSYSSGGATDTQYF. As DNA, the CDR3 is TGTGCCAGCAGTTACTCCAGCGGGGGGGCAACAGATACGCAGTATTTT.

The chain combines TRBV18 with TRBJ1-2; D possibly corresponds to TRBD1 (6 bases). The CDR3 extends over 16 amino acids. Germline V gene data show CDR1 as KGHSH and CDR2 as LQKENI. V was cut by 1 base and J by 0 bases, with 12 bases left in between. The CDR3 bases are TGTGCCAGCTCACCACGACAGGCGACGACTAACTATGGCTACACCTTC. Amino acids: CASSPRQATTNYGYTF. The entire variable domain, with the rest obtained from reference TRBV18 and TRBJ1-2, is as follows: NAGVMQNPRHLVRRRGQEARLRCSPMKGHSHVYWYRQLPEEGLKFMVYLQKENIIDESGMPKERFSAEFPKEGPSILRIQQVVRGDSAAYFCASSPRQATTNYGYTFGSGTRLTVV.

A few counts support this clone. The rearrangement joins TRBV2 to TRBJ1-3; TRBD1 might be the D (6 bases). The ends were cut back, 4 bases at V and 0 bases at J, with 10 bases in the middle. CDR1 and CDR2 (germline): SNHLY, FYNNEI. CDR3 length: 15 amino acids. The CDR3 loop is CASSVGASSGNTIYF. The CDR3 DNA sequence: TGTGCCAGCAGTGTGGGGGCCTCCTCTGGAAACACCATATATTTT.

The V and J genes are TRBV19 and TRBJ1-1, with a tentative D call TRBD1 (5 bases). This CDR3 has 14 residues. The germline CDR1 and CDR2 sequences are LNHDA and SQIVND (reference sequence). Trimming took 6 bases from V and 5 from J, leaving 16 bases between them. CDR3 sequence (DNA): TGTGCCAGTAGACCGGGGGGGGGAAAAACTGAAGCTTTCTTT. Translating it yields CASRPGGGKTEAFF. Filled out from reference TRBV19 and TRBJ1-1, the complete variable domain reads DGGITQSPKYLFRKEGQNVTLSCEQNLNHDAMYWYRQDPGQGLRLIYYSQIVNDFQKGDIAEGYSVSREKKESFPLTVTSAQKNPTAFYLCASRPGGGKTEAFFGQGTRLTVV.

This sequence joins TRBV7-9 and TRBJ1-1; 9 bases map to TRBD1. The CDR3 has 15 residues. Looked up from germline, CDR1 is SEHNR and CDR2 is FQNEAQ (reference sequence). J lost 1 base, V lost 5 bases, and 5 bases had no gene match. The CDR3 region is CASSRRGQGNTEAFF. The CDR3, as DNA: TGTGCCAGCAGCAGAAGGGGACAGGGGAACACTGAAGCTTTCTTT.

V is TRBV5-1 and J is TRBJ1-1; the D gene is possibly TRBD1 (6 bases). The germline V and J ends were trimmed by 4 bases and 7 bases, with 11 bases remaining between them. Germline CDR1 is SGHRS and CDR2 is YFSETQ. CDR3 length: 12 amino acids. The chain's CDR3 is CASSEQGLEAFF. The DNA of the CDR3 is TGCGCCAGCAGCGAACAGGGCCTTGAAGCTTTCTTT.

This chain connects TRBV3-1 (or the pseudogene TRBV3-2) to TRBJ1-5; D call uncertain. The CDR3 consists of 14 residues. The ends were cut back, 6 bases at V and 9 bases at J, with 18 bases in the middle. Germline CDR1 reads LGHDT; CDR2 reads YNNKEL (reference sequence). This CDR3 is CASSPSLVPGPQHF. CDR3 DNA sequence: TGTGCCAGCAGTCCAAGTTTAGTCCCGGGGCCCCAGCATTTT.